This is a list of T cell receptor beta chains from one sample in a study of T cells in Graves' hyperthyroidism and ophthalmopathy. TCRdb itself ran the multiplex PCR reads through MiXCR, one entry per CDR3 protein. This table holds about 340,000 distinct CDR3 sequences, roughly 21% found once. Sequenced material: blood. The receptors derive from a woman in her forties or fifties with Graves' hyperthyroidism. CDR3s leave out the opening cysteine and the closing phenylalanine or tryptophan.

length | J | V | CDR3
13 | TRBJ1-4 | TRBV5-1 | ASSLDGQPNEKLF
16 | TRBJ1-2 | TRBV12-3/TRBV12-4 | ASSSTRQGGPGRSGYT
11 | TRBJ1-2 | TRBV27 | ASSWDRNYGYT
13 | TRBJ1-4 | TRBV14 | ASSLNEPGVSLLF
14 | TRBJ2-6 | TRBV15 | ATSRDLSSGANVLT
12 | TRBJ2-7 | TRBV11-1 | ASSFRFQSYEQY
12 | TRBJ2-2 | TRBV19 | ASSISGQLGELF
13 | TRBJ2-1 | TRBV28 | ASSLNPTGYNEQF
12 | TRBJ1-5 | TRBV5-5 | ASSLVDRNQPQH
13 | TRBJ1-5 | TRBV7-8 | ASSLRDREGQPQH
15 | TRBJ2-3 | TRBV11-3 | ASSLEHGGPTTDTQY
14 | TRBJ1-1 | TRBV5-1 | ASSLAYGLGDTEAF
14 | TRBJ1-4 | TRBV6-5 | ASSYGGQGGFGKLF
11 | TRBJ1-1 | TRBV30 | AWVVRGNTEAF
13 | TRBJ2-7 | TRBV28 | ASSSPGTGTYEQY
13 | TRBJ1-1 | TRBV11-1 | ASSLYALGEKEAF
13 | TRBJ1-6 | TRBV7-9 | ASSLQAGNGSPLH
15 | TRBJ2-7 | TRBV12-3/TRBV12-4 | ASSSSNTGTSVYEQY
17 | TRBJ1-2 | TRBV9 | ASSVPGPNQPDRDYGYT
12 | TRBJ2-2 | TRBV2 | ASRKPRDTGELF
14 | TRBJ2-1 | TRBV5-1 | ASSLNPAGGYNEQF
16 | TRBJ2-7 | TRBV13 | ASSSRDRAPDSSYEQY
12 | TRBJ2-3 | TRBV20-1 | SARLGLNTDTQY
12 | TRBJ2-5 | TRBV6-1 | ASSQTHSGKTQY
15 | TRBJ2-1 | TRBV7-2 | ASSIASGSYSYNEQF
12 | TRBJ1-1 | TRBV5-1 | ASSLDTSNTEAF
12 | TRBJ2-2 | TRBV27 | ASSFALYTGELF
15 | TRBJ2-7 | TRBV25-1 | ASSELGTSGRSYEQY
12 | TRBJ1-6 | TRBV19 | ASKIGQGNSPLH
11 | TRBJ1-1 | TRBV2 | ASWTGVIREAF
10 | TRBJ2-1 | TRBV29-1 | SVVAGRHEQF
12 | TRBJ2-3 | TRBV6-2/TRBV6-3 | ASSYQGSTDTQY
13 | TRBJ2-2 | TRBV12-3/TRBV12-4 | ASGRGTGKAGELF
11 | TRBJ1-1 | TRBV18 | ASSPGPNTEAF
13 | TRBJ1-1 | TRBV10-3 | AISATQGANTEAF
12 | TRBJ2-7 | TRBV28 | ASKPGQASYEQY
13 | TRBJ1-1 | TRBV10-1 | ASTQEERQHTEAF
12 | TRBJ2-1 | TRBV11-3 | ASSLEGEYNEQF
13 | TRBJ1-1 | TRBV9 | ASSVGGQGSTEAF
13 | TRBJ2-5 | TRBV5-6 | ASSLDGTGTGTQY
12 | TRBJ1-1 | TRBV6-1 | ASSRDFAGTEAF
14 | TRBJ2-2 | TRBV9 | ASSVPVRANTGELF
15 | TRBJ2-7 | TRBV14 | ASSQGPGGGRGYEQY
13 | TRBJ2-2 | TRBV6-5 | ASSYPSGRTGELF
14 | TRBJ2-1 | TRBV11-2 | ASSSTSASRYNEQF
11 | TRBJ2-5 | TRBV27 | ASSLQGRETQY
13 | TRBJ2-7 | TRBV5-1 | ASSLSATSSYEQY
12 | TRBJ1-1 | TRBV20-1 | SAGPNRDFSEAF
13 | TRBJ1-5 | TRBV28 | ASSGDGQFNQPQH
13 | TRBJ1-2 | TRBV6-1 | ASSPKGGDHYGYT